A single sample is the source of the 9 T cell receptor beta chains below, sequenced in a study of blood T cell repertoires in COVID-19. Libraries were prepared by immunoSEQ multiplex PCR; TCRdb keeps only in-frame clonotypes and omits some of them. The sample holds about 45,000 clones, 60% to 80% seen once. The sequenced material came from peripheral blood. These receptors were taken from a man aged 70-80 years with acute or convalescent COVID-19.

V is TRBV18 and J is TRBJ1-5, with a weak D call TRBD1 (5 bases). The germline V gene has CDR1 KGHSH and CDR2 LQKENI. V lost 5 bases to trimming and J lost 5 bases, with 10 bases between them. The CDR3 sequence is 13 residues long. The CDR3 spells CASSTTGDQPQHF. The CDR3 DNA is TGTGCCAGCTCAACCACAGGAGATCAGCCCCAGCATTTT.

V is TRBV12-3 or TRBV12-4 and J is TRBJ1-1, with D tentatively TRBD1 (5 bases). This CDR3 spans 11 amino acids. Trimming stripped 11 bases from V and 7 bases from J, with 14 bases between. This CDR3 is CAGRTGVEAFF. The CDR3 coding sequence is TGTGCCGGGAGGACGGGGGTTGAAGCTTTCTTT.

The rearrangement links TRBV6-2 or TRBV6-3 to TRBJ2-7, with 11 bases identical to TRBD1. This CDR3 comprises 14 residues. Germline CDR1 MNHEY, CDR2 SVGEGT. J gave up 9 bases and V 6 bases, and 10 bases lay outside the gene matches. The CDR3 spells CASSPTGTGGRQYF. Written as DNA, the CDR3 is TGTGCCAGCAGCCCTACCGGGACAGGGGGTCGGCAGTACTTC.

V and J are TRBV18 and TRBJ2-5; TRBD2 matches 7 bases. The germline CDR1 and CDR2 sequences are KGHSH and LQKENI. V was clipped by 1 base and J by 4 bases; unmatched bases: 6. The CDR3 runs to 15 residues. The CDR3 bases are TGTGCCAGCTCACCACGAGAAGGGAGGGGAGAGACCCAGTACTTC. Its translation: CASSPREGRGETQYF.

The chain employs TRBV11-2 and TRBJ2-5; 11 bases are a match to TRBD2. The germline V gene has CDR1 SGHAT and CDR2 FQNNGV. After removal of 1 base from V and 10 bases from J, the junction contained 14 bases not matched to a gene. CDR3 length: 17 amino acids. The CDR3 coding sequence is TGTGCCAGCAGCTTAGTGGGTAGCGGGGGGGTTAACCCCCTCCAGTACTTC. Translating it yields CASSLVGSGGVNPLQYF.

The rearrangement links TRBV2 to TRBJ2-5; D not resolved. The CDR3 is 13 amino acids. Germline V gene sequence: CDR1 SNHLY, CDR2 FYNNEI. Trimming pared 5 bases from V and 2 bases from J, leaving 9 bases between. CDR3 bases: TGTGCCAGCAGTTACCGGTCTCAAGAGACCCAGTACTTC. The encoded protein is CASSYRSQETQYF.

Only a few counts were recorded for this clone. This sequence joins TRBV5-4 and TRBJ2-1; D is perhaps TRBD1 (5 bases). This CDR3 comprises 14 residues. Germline V gene lookup returns CDR1 SGHNT and CDR2 YYREEE (reference sequence). V lost 3 bases, J lost 0 bases, and 7 bases lay in between. CDR3 region: CASSYRSSYNEQFF. CDR3 coding DNA: TGTGCCAGCAGCTACAGGAGCTCCTACAATGAGCAGTTCTTC.

The chain has TRBV6-6 and TRBJ1-2, with TRBD1 identical over 8 bases. Germline CDR1 is MNHNY and CDR2 is SVGAGI (reference sequence). There are 14 residues in the CDR3. Losses at the gene ends were 0 bases for V and 8 bases for J; bases not matched to a gene: 5. CDR3 DNA: TGTGCCAGCAGTTACTCGCCAGGGGGCATCGGCTACACCTTC. Amino acid sequence: CASSYSPGGIGYTF.

The genes are TRBV7-2 and TRBJ1-2, with D tentatively TRBD1 (5 bases). The CDR3 runs to 12 residues. Germline CDR1 SGHTA, CDR2 FQGNSA. The V end was cut by 3 bases, the J end by 6 bases, with 8 bases between. The chain's CDR3 is CASSFDRDGYTF. CDR3 DNA sequence: TGTGCCAGCAGCTTCGACAGAGATGGCTACACCTTC. The whole variable domain, filled in from reference TRBV7-2 and TRBJ1-2, reads GAGVSQSPSNKVTEKGKDVELRCDPISGHTALYWYRQSLGQGLEFLIYFQGNSAPDKSGLPSDRFSAERTGGSVSTLTIQRTQQEDSAVYLCASSFDRDGYTFGSGTRLTVV.